This TCR beta chain was found in a study of blood T cell repertoires in COVID-19. Produced via immunoSEQ multiplex PCR; TCRdb's table is partial and in-frame only. The sample has 140,000 or so clones, roughly 87% seen once; the top ten hold roughly 1%. This CDR3 is built from 14 residues. Trimming cost V 5 bases and J 9 bases, with 14 bases left between them. In germline, CDR1 is SEHNR, CDR2 FQNEAQ (reference sequence). The sample was peripheral blood. The chain combines TRBV7-9 with TRBJ1-6; D gene ambiguous. This sequence originates from a woman aged 50 to 65 with acute or convalescent COVID-19. For the CDR3, the DNA is TGTGCCAGCAGCCCCGGGATTTGGTCTTCACCCCTCCACTTT. Residues: CASSPGIWSSPLHF.